This T cell receptor beta chain derives from a study of blood T cell repertoires in COVID-19. The wider study: PBMCs, B-cell-depleted T cells, or T cells were the source of the cDNA or gDNA that made up the material.

As originally analysed: Researchers report that nucleated cell counts were estimated from reference gene primer amplification. The protocol was immunoSEQ multiplex PCR, while the TCRdb copy is restricted to in-frame clones and leaves out a portion. That table supplies the V and J calls and clone size; D and trimming were determined from the DNA. The table has about 84,000 clones, about 80% seen once. CDR3 size: 14 residues. Per germline, CDR1 SGHKS and CDR2 YYEKEE (reference sequence). The germline V and J ends were trimmed by 2 bases and 1 base, with 9 bases remaining between them. This clone was recorded a few times.

Sequenced material: peripheral blood. The sequence was collected from a man aged 45-60 years with active or convalescent COVID-19. The chain links TRBV5-5 to TRBJ1-1, with no clear D. CDR3 bases: TGTGCCAGCAGCTTTGCCAGTAAGAACACTGAAGCTTTCTTT. Translating gives CASSFASKNTEAFF. The complete variable domain, with remaining parts taken from reference TRBV5-5 and TRBJ1-1, reads DAGVTQSPTHLIKTRGQQVTLRCSPISGHKSVSWYQQVLGQGPQFIFQYYEKEERGRGNFPDRFSARQFPNYSSELNVNALLLGDSALYLCASSFASKNTEAFFGQGTRLTVV.